This TCR beta chain was profiled in a study of T cells in Graves' hyperthyroidism and ophthalmopathy (dated by TCRdb to between 2019 and 2020). Describing the broader study: Peripheral blood samples were taken at the time of initial diagnosis, prior to any treatment. TCR V-J signatures able to tell the groups apart were searched for in a discovery cohort of around 95 patients, of whom over 40 had Graves' ophthalmopathy and 55 to 65 had stable Graves' hyperthyroidism. Prospective prediction of ophthalmopathy was tested in an independent validation cohort of 18 to 20 hyperthyroidism patients and 17 patients who later progressed to ophthalmopathy. The 95 to 100 discovery patients were randomly divided into training and test sets at a 7:3 ratio. The study also compared thyroid tissue and blood T-cell repertoires from about six Graves' hyperthyroidism patients. Following sampling, methimazole starting at 30 mg daily was given to hyperthyroidism patients, and high-dose intravenous methylprednisolone was given to ophthalmopathy patients. The paper reports TCR Vbeta CDR3 sequencing of about 140 peripheral blood samples: 40 to 45 ophthalmopathy, under 80 hyperthyroidism and approximately 17 progressor patients. The paper as a whole reports these results and caveats: During validation, the model predicted progression to ophthalmopathy a median of roughly six months ahead of onset, with roughly 65% sensitivity and 72.22% specificity. In cross-validation, a model built on a 13 V-J signature told ophthalmopathy apart from stable hyperthyroidism with just under 90% sensitivity and about 81% specificity, and in testing the same model reached 80%/75%. Sample size was not statistically predetermined, and blinding of investigators to group allocation was not performed. Most expanded thyroid clonotypes (frequency above 0.001) were also detected in blood, a finding suggesting that blood repertoires may reflect thyroid immune responses.

The TCR beta CDR3 regions were amplified from RNA transcripts. For the first round of RT-PCR on the TCR CDR3, the HTBI primer set was used together with the Qiagen OneStep RT-PCR kit. Libraries were constructed in a second round of multiplex PCR, after which size selection and purification were performed. Sequencing of the libraries was done on an Illumina HiSeq2000 using paired-end 100 bp reads. As for the original processing: SOAPnuke was used to process the raw data, throwing out any read that contained adapters or uncalled bases, had a mean Phred below 15, or lacked an exact constant-primer or identifier match. High-quality paired reads were merged using COPE v1.2.5, and each unique nucleotide sequence was defined as a clonotype. MiTCR v1.1 was used to align clonotypes to the IMGT TRBV, TRBD and TRBJ reference segments. Analysis was restricted to V-J combinations with a frequency above 0.0001, which covered just over 98% of repertoires. The TCS score was defined as the ratio of F50 (clonal expansion) to E x V (chaos), calculated using BLOSUM62-based TCRdist between CDR3 peptides within each V-J. Welch's t-statistics and random forest reduced around 550 V-J features to roughly 13, which were used in a naive Bayes classifier (R e1071). TCRdb passed the public sequencing reads through fastp at Q25 and MiXCR, retaining productive beta sequences. Each entry is one CDR3 protein sequence, shown with its most common DNA and genes. TCRdb's processing, not the authors' own work, is the source of the V and J calls. Present in this sample are about 400,000 distinct CDR3 sequences, around a sixth of which were seen just once. The ten largest clones represent 7.5% to 9% of the sample.

The CDR3 sequence holds 14 residues, the cysteine and phenylalanine included. The CDR1 and CDR2 encoded by the germline V gene (reference sequence) are MNHEY and SMNVEV. This clonotype was detected ten times or more. The specificity of this receptor is unknown. The DNA is omitted, as the CDR3 cannot be located on it reliably, and the CDR3 follows TCRdb's listing. A patient counted as having stable Graves' hyperthyroidism if no progression to ophthalmopathy occurred over 18 months of follow-up. Hyperthyroidism patients were newly diagnosed, with disease duration under 2 months, and aged 18 to 65 years. Any patient with an uncontrolled infection, another autoimmune disease, pregnancy or lactation was excluded. Diagnoses relied on clinical symptoms, serum thyroxine and TRAb, thyroid ultrasound and orbital computed tomography. Ficoll-Paque density gradient centrifugation was used to isolate PBMCs from about 10 ml of fresh peripheral blood. Total RNA was extracted with Trizol reagent, and quality was checked on an Agilent 2100 Bioanalyzer.

The specimen sequenced was blood. The source is a woman aged 18 to 35 with Graves' hyperthyroidism. The chain is assembled from TRBV27 and TRBJ1-2; TRBD1, the D gene given by the table, was not confirmed from the DNA. The CDR3 protein: CASSILGDGYGYTF.